These 17 T cell receptor beta chains came from one sample sequenced in a study of CD8+ T cells in alopecia areata. Extracted RNA was reverse transcribed, and the resulting cDNA served as sequencing template. Assay used: immunoSEQ multiplex PCR; TCRdb lists only in-frame clones, some missing. There are 150,000 or so clones in the sample; around 55% occur only once, and approximately 19% lies in the top ten. The sample in question was CD8+ T cells sorted from blood, obtained at week 0. These receptors all come from a human donor with alopecia areata.

This clone was observed a single time. This chain connects TRBV11-2 to TRBJ1-1, with D perhaps TRBD1 (6 bases). Germline V gene sequence: CDR1 SGHAT, CDR2 FQNNGV. V lost 6 bases and J lost 7, with 12 bases in between. This CDR3 is 12 amino acids long. The CDR3 nucleotides are TGTGCCAGCAGACAGGGTCGAGGTGAAGCTTTCTTT. Residues: CASRQGRGEAFF.

This chain uses TRBV28 with TRBJ2-3; D may be TRBD1 (6 bases). This CDR3 has 14 residues. V was pared by 5 bases and J by 4 bases, with 13 bases between. Germline V gene data show CDR1 as MDHEN and CDR2 as SYDVKM. CDR3 DNA: TGTGCCAGCAGTCATTACAGGGTGGCAGATACGCAGTATTTT. It encodes CASSHYRVADTQYF.

The chain links TRBV9 to TRBJ1-4; possibly TRBD1 for D (5 bases). The germline V gene has CDR1 SGDLS and CDR2 YYNGEE. The V gene lost 4 bases and the J gene lost 7 bases, with 14 bases spanning the gap. The CDR3 length is 14 residues. CDR3 amino acids: CASSPAGSSEKLFF. The CDR3 DNA is TGTGCCAGCAGCCCCGCAGGGTCTAGTGAAAAACTGTTTTTT. The full variable domain, in which reference TRBV9 and TRBJ1-4 provide the parts outside the CDR3, is DSGVTQTPKHLITATGQRVTLRCSPRSGDLSVYWYQQSLDQGLQFLIQYYNGEERAKGNILERFSAQQFPDLHSELNLSSLELGDSALYFCASSPAGSSEKLFFGSGTQLSVL.

V is TRBV30 and J is TRBJ1-2, with D possibly matching TRBD1 (6 bases). The CDR3 is 13 residues long. Per germline, CDR1 GTSNPN and CDR2 SVGIG (reference sequence). V was cut by 2 bases and J by 12 bases, with 19 bases left in between. DNA for the CDR3: TGTGCCTGGAGTACAGGTATCCGACAGGCTAACACCTTC. Translating it yields CAWSTGIRQANTF.

V gene TRBV11-2 combines with J gene TRBJ2-7; D is unresolved. V lost 0 bases, J lost 2 bases, and 8 bases lay in between. Per germline, CDR1 SGHAT and CDR2 FQNNGV. The CDR3 has 14 residues. CDR3 sequence: CASSLDTDTYEQYF. DNA of the CDR3: TGTGCCAGCAGCTTAGACACGGATACCTACGAGCAGTACTTC.

In its sample, this clone was seen a few times. V usage is TRBV30 and J usage is TRBJ2-2; 7 bases align to TRBD1. The CDR3 sequence is 16 residues long. The germline V gene encodes CDR1 GTSNPN and CDR2 SVGIG (reference sequence). V dropped 5 bases and J dropped 6; count of bases not matched to a gene: 15. In DNA form, the CDR3 reads TGTGCCTGGTCCCTACTCACGACAGGGACGGCCGGGGAGCTGTTTTTT. As protein: CAWSLLTTGTAGELFF.

The chain links TRBV7-9 to TRBJ2-2; unclear D gene. In germline, CDR1 is SEHNR, CDR2 FQNEAQ (reference sequence). There are 12 residues in the CDR3. Trimming stripped 5 bases from V and 3 bases from J, with 4 bases between. The CDR3 reads CASSLHTGELFF. CDR3 sequence (DNA): TGTGCCAGCAGCCTCCACACCGGGGAGCTGTTTTTT.

The chain combines TRBV15 with TRBJ2-3; D ambiguous. Trimming cost V 0 bases and J 4 bases, with 5 bases left between them. The germline V gene has CDR1 LNHNV and CDR2 YYDKDF (reference sequence). This CDR3 region has 13 residues. CDR3 DNA: TGTGCCACCAGCAGAGACGGAGCAGATACGCAGTATTTT. Translation gives CATSRDGADTQYF.

The chain is built from TRBV30 and TRBJ1-2; 7 bases match TRBD1. This CDR3 contains 15 residues. V lost 5 bases, J lost 3 bases, and 12 bases stayed unmatched. Germline CDR1 GTSNPN, CDR2 SVGIG (reference sequence). The CDR3 DNA reads TGTGCCTGGCGAACCGACAGGGAATATGACTATGGCTACACCTTC. Translation gives CAWRTDREYDYGYTF.

This clone was recorded a few times. The V gene is TRBV9, the J gene TRBJ1-2, with 8 bases matching TRBD1. The germline gives CDR1 SGDLS, CDR2 YYNGEE. There are 14 residues in the CDR3. With V trimmed by 3 bases and J by 4 bases, 5 bases remained unmatched. The CDR3 region has the DNA TGTGCCAGCAGCGGTCTGGACAGGGTCTATGGCTACACCTTC. Translation gives CASSGLDRVYGYTF.

As DNA, the CDR3 is TGTGCCAGCAGCTTATATGCCAACTATGGCTACACCTTC. As protein: CASSLYANYGYTF. The gene calls are TRBV7-2 and TRBJ1-2; D ambiguous. The V end was cut by 2 bases, the J end by 2 bases, with 6 bases between. The CDR3 contains 13 residues. Germline CDR1 SGHTA, CDR2 FQGNSA.

The gene calls are TRBV7-6 and TRBJ2-7; D gene uncertain. This CDR3 spans 12 amino acids. The V and J ends lost 5 bases and 4 bases respectively, with 9 bases between them. The V gene's germline CDR1 is SGHVS and CDR2 FNYEAQ. The CDR3 loop reads CASSPSPYEQYF. For the CDR3, the DNA is TGTGCCAGCAGCCCTTCCCCGTACGAGCAGTACTTC.

V gene TRBV27 combines with J gene TRBJ1-2; D may be TRBD1 (5 bases). V dropped 6 bases and J dropped 7 bases, with 21 bases sitting between them. This CDR3 spans 15 amino acids. Germline V gives CDR1 MNHEY, CDR2 SMNVEV (reference sequence). CDR3 sequence reads: CASSSKGREGFGYTF. DNA for the CDR3: TGTGCCAGCAGCTCTAAGGGGCGCGAAGGGTTTGGCTACACCTTC.

The chain carries TRBV30 and TRBJ2-7, with unresolved D. The CDR3 is 12 residues long. From germline, CDR1 is GTSNPN and CDR2 SVGIG (reference sequence). CDR3 sequence: CAAGSSSYEQYF. DNA of the CDR3: TGTGCGGCCGGGTCCTCTTCCTACGAGCAGTACTTC.

V and J are TRBV25-1 and TRBJ1-2; D unresolved. Trimming took off 4 bases at V and 3 bases at J, with 15 bases between the two ends. The CDR3 totals 15 residues. CDR1 is MGHDK, CDR2 SYGVNS, per germline. DNA for the CDR3: TGTGCCAGCAGTGTGCAACCAGGAGACGACTATGGCTACACCTTC. Amino acids: CASSVQPGDDYGYTF.

This chain links TRBV2 with TRBJ2-1; 10 bases line up with TRBD1. Germline CDR1 SNHLY, CDR2 FYNNEI. The ends lost 3 bases at V and 7 bases at J; junction bases unmatched: 6. This CDR3 region has 15 residues. The CDR3 nucleotides read TGTGCCAGCAGTGATAGGGACAGGGGACCTAATGAGCAGTTCTTC. It translates to CASSDRDRGPNEQFF.

The table lists this clone with a few counts. The V gene is TRBV5-1, the J gene TRBJ2-5, with TRBD1 matching over 7 bases. The CDR3 covers 14 residues. The germline gives CDR1 SGHRS, CDR2 YFSETQ. The V segment lost 0 bases and the J segment 2 bases; nucleotides outside the gene matches: 1. The CDR3 region has the DNA TGCGCCAGCAGCTTGGCGGGACAGCAAGAGACCCAGTACTTC. Translated, it gives CASSLAGQQETQYF.